Listed here are 29 T cell receptor beta chains from one sample, sequenced in a study of blood T cell repertoires in COVID-19. Measured with immunoSEQ multiplex PCR; TCRdb has only the in-frame clones, and not every one. The sample lists around 280,000 clones; around 90% were seen once. Sequences were obtained from peripheral blood. The receptor set was obtained from a woman aged 45-65 years who had recovered from COVID-19.

This chain links TRBV19 with TRBJ2-7; a weak D match, TRBD1 (6 bases). Germline CDR1 reads LNHDA; CDR2 reads SQIVND (reference sequence). Deletions cut 5 bases from V and 3 bases from J, with 11 bases between. The CDR3 length is 13 residues. The CDR3 nucleotides are TGTGCCAGTAGTGTGGTACAGGGCTACGAGCAGTACTTC. Amino acids: CASSVVQGYEQYF.

This chain joins TRBV27 and TRBJ2-6; no reliable D call. CDR1 and CDR2 (germline): MNHEY, SMNVEV (reference sequence). This CDR3 contains 14 residues. Trimming took off 5 bases at V and 2 bases at J, with 7 bases between the two ends. The CDR3 loop is CASSRSPGANVLTF. Here the CDR3 DNA reads TGTGCCAGCAGTCGGTCGCCTGGGGCCAACGTCCTGACTTTC.

This clone was observed a single time. V is TRBV30 and J is TRBJ1-4; D call uncertain. V was clipped by 4 bases and J by 2 bases, with 8 bases between them. CDR1 GTSNPN and CDR2 SVGIG come from the germline V gene (reference sequence). The length of the CDR3 is 13 residues. In DNA form, the CDR3 reads TGTGCCTGGAAGGCGGGGACTAATGAAAAACTGTTTTTT. It is translated as CAWKAGTNEKLFF.

The chain has TRBV5-1 and TRBJ2-5; D remains ambiguous. CDR3 length: 14 residues. Trimming took 2 bases from V and 4 from J, leaving 12 bases between them. Germline loops: CDR1 SGHRS, CDR2 YFSETQ. DNA for the CDR3: TGCGCCAGCAGCTTTGGGCAATTAGGAGAGACCCAGTACTTC. The encoded protein is CASSFGQLGETQYF.

V is TRBV12-3 or TRBV12-4 and J is TRBJ1-1, with D uncertain. V gave up 6 bases and J gave up 10 bases, with 18 bases separating them. The CDR3 contains 13 residues. CDR3 region: CASSPQRFGGAFF. Here the CDR3 DNA reads TGTGCCAGCAGCCCCCAGCGGTTCGGAGGAGCTTTCTTT.

This clone has more than one count but fewer than ten. J is TRBJ2-7 and V is TRBV27; no clear D gene. Looked up from germline, CDR1 is MNHEY and CDR2 is SMNVEV (reference sequence). The CDR3 is 14 amino acids. Trimming took off 5 bases at V and 2 bases at J, with 13 bases between the two ends. The CDR3 DNA reads TGTGCCAGCAGTAAACGACACCTCACCTACGAGCAGTACTTC. Its translation: CASSKRHLTYEQYF.

V usage is TRBV15 and J usage is TRBJ2-7, with 7 nucleotides matching TRBD1. From germline, CDR1 is LNHNV and CDR2 YYDKDF (reference sequence). The V gene end was trimmed by 0 bases and the J gene end by 9 bases; junction bases not matched to a gene: 2. This CDR3 has 12 residues. The CDR3 region has the DNA TGTGCCACCAGCAGAGATAGGACAGGGCAGTACTTC. Translating it yields CATSRDRTGQYF.

This rearrangement joins TRBV7-6 to TRBJ1-3, with D tentatively TRBD1 (6 bases). Germline assignment: CDR1 SGHVS and CDR2 FNYEAQ. CDR3 length: 15 amino acids. Between the trimmed V and J ends, which lost 5 bases and 4 bases, there was a span of 15 bases. For the CDR3, the DNA is TGTGCCAGCAGCCTCGGACAGACAGTCGGAAACACCATATATTTT. Residues: CASSLGQTVGNTIYF. Variable domain in full (rest from reference TRBV7-6 and TRBJ1-3): GAGVSQSPRYKVTKRGQDVALRCDPISGHVSLYWYRQALGQGPEFLTYFNYEAQQDKSGLPNDRFSAERPEGSISTLTIQRTEQRDSAMYRCASSLGQTVGNTIYFGEGSWLTVV.

V gene TRBV20-1 combines with J gene TRBJ2-3, with D unclear. The CDR3 is 11 amino acids. Germline V gives CDR1 DFQATT, CDR2 SNEGSKA (reference sequence). V lost 6 bases to trimming and J lost 6 bases, with 10 bases between them. This CDR3 reads CSANGADTQYF. The CDR3 nucleotides read TGCAGTGCCAATGGAGCGGATACGCAGTATTTT.

The chain recombines TRBV27 with TRBJ1-1, with 7 bases identical to TRBD1. The CDR3 totals 15 residues. Looked up from germline, CDR1 is MNHEY and CDR2 is SMNVEV (reference sequence). V gave up 3 bases and J gave up 4 bases; unmatched junction bases: 8. The CDR3 DNA follows: TGTGCCAGCAGTTTTAGACAGACAGGGACCACTGAAGCTTTCTTT. The encoded protein is CASSFRQTGTTEAFF.

CDR3: CASSPHGQATNEKLFF. CDR3 DNA sequence: TGTGCCAGCAGTCCTCATGGCCAGGCAACTAATGAAAAACTGTTTTTT. The gene calls are TRBV6-6 and TRBJ1-4; D remains ambiguous. V was clipped by 5 bases and J by 0 bases, with 13 bases between them. This CDR3 is 16 amino acids long. CDR1 and CDR2 (germline): MNHNY, SVGAGI (reference sequence).

The chain is built from TRBV5-1 and TRBJ2-6; 7 bases are a match to TRBD1. Looked up from germline, CDR1 is SGHRS and CDR2 is YFSETQ. V dropped 2 bases and J dropped 0; count of bases not matched to a gene: 2. The CDR3 runs 16 residues. As DNA, the CDR3 is TGCGCCAGCAGCTTACAGGGGCCCTCTGGGGCCAACGTCCTGACTTTC. Encoded protein: CASSLQGPSGANVLTF.

The chain is built from TRBV7-2 and TRBJ2-3; 13 bases line up with TRBD2. The CDR3 covers 17 residues. CDR1 is SGHTA, CDR2 FQGNSA, per germline. The V gene end was trimmed by 5 bases and the J gene end by 4 bases; junction bases not matched to a gene: 9. The CDR3 nucleotides are TGTGCCAGCAGCGTTACTAGCGGGGGGGCATTTGCAGATACGCAGTATTTT. Amino acid sequence: CASSVTSGGAFADTQYF.

The DNA of the CDR3 is TGTGCCAGCATCAAACGATTAGCCAGCGCCTACAATGAGCAGTTCTTC. This translates into CASIKRLASAYNEQFF. The chain joins TRBV5-5 to TRBJ2-1, with no clear D. Germline loops: CDR1 SGHKS, CDR2 YYEKEE (reference sequence). V lost 6 bases and J lost 2, with 18 bases in between. There are 16 residues in the CDR3.

V gene TRBV7-3 combines with J gene TRBJ1-2; TRBD1 matches 9 bases. Trimming cost V 6 bases and J 4 bases; bases outside gene matches: 9. Germline V gene sequence: CDR1 SGHTA, CDR2 FQGTGA. The CDR3 runs to 15 residues. CDR3 protein: CASSHGQGTIYGYTF. CDR3 sequence (DNA): TGTGCCAGCAGTCACGGACAGGGGACTATCTATGGCTACACCTTC. The full variable domain, in which reference TRBV7-3 and TRBJ1-2 provide the parts outside the CDR3, is GAGVSQTPSNKVTEKGKYVELRCDPISGHTALYWYRQSLGQGPEFLIYFQGTGAADDSGLPNDRFFAVRPEGSVSTLKIQRTERGDSAVYLCASSHGQGTIYGYTFGSGTRLTVV.

This rearrangement joins TRBV11-2 to TRBJ2-1; the match to TRBD2 covers 13 bases. The CDR3 length is 15 residues. With V trimmed by 3 bases and J by 13 bases, 9 bases remained unmatched. CDR1 SGHAT and CDR2 FQNNGV come from the germline V gene. The CDR3 coding sequence is TGTGCCAGCAGCTTGGGGACTAGCGGGGCTAGTATACAGTTCTTC. Protein: CASSLGTSGASIQFF.

This chain joins TRBV28 and TRBJ2-7; TRBD2 matches at 11 bases. The CDR3 extends over 14 amino acids. Germline V gene lookup returns CDR1 MDHEN and CDR2 SYDVKM. After removal of 6 bases from V and 6 bases from J, the junction contained 7 bases not matched to a gene. CDR3 in amino acids: CASRASGGPIEQYF. The DNA for the CDR3 is TGTGCCAGCAGGGCTAGCGGGGGGCCTATCGAGCAGTACTTC.

This chain uses TRBV19 with TRBJ2-5, with D maybe TRBD1 (5 bases). The CDR3 has 15 residues. Germline V gene lookup returns CDR1 LNHDA and CDR2 SQIVND (reference sequence). The V and J ends lost 7 bases and 2 bases respectively, with 17 bases between them. The CDR3 DNA follows: TGTGCCAGTACCAAGCCCACAGGCTTGCAAGAGACCCAGTACTTC. Amino acids: CASTKPTGLQETQYF.

The chain has TRBV6-5 and TRBJ1-4; maybe TRBD1 (6 bases). This CDR3 contains 14 residues. Germline-derived CDR1 and CDR2 are MNHEY and SVGAGI. The V end was cut by 6 bases, the J end by 5 bases, with 13 bases between. Written as DNA, the CDR3 is TGTGCCAGCAGCCCCGGACAGCCGAATGAAAAACTGTTTTTT. Protein sequence: CASSPGQPNEKLFF.

The chain has TRBV27 and TRBJ2-7, with D unclear. CDR1 and CDR2 (germline): MNHEY, SMNVEV (reference sequence). Trimming shortened V by 5 bases and J by 3 bases, and 11 bases separated the two germline ends. This CDR3 contains 13 residues. CDR3 sequence reads: CASSPYHSYEQYF. CDR3 DNA: TGTGCCAGCAGTCCCTATCACAGCTACGAGCAGTACTTC.

The chain uses TRBV14 and TRBJ1-2; the match to TRBD1 covers 9 bases. Trimming cost V 4 bases and J 4 bases; bases outside gene matches: 10. The germline gives CDR1 SGHDN, CDR2 FVKESK. The CDR3 consists of 16 residues. The CDR3 region is CASSPIGTGRPYGYTF. Written as DNA, the CDR3 is TGTGCCAGCAGCCCTATCGGGACAGGGAGGCCCTATGGCTACACCTTC.

The chain uses TRBV19 and TRBJ2-1; 14 nucleotides match TRBD2. The CDR3 runs to 15 residues. CDR1 and CDR2 from the germline V gene are LNHDA and SQIVND (reference sequence). With 3 bases clipped from V and 9 bases from J, the junction kept 4 bases outside the gene matches. CDR3 bases: TGTGCCAGTAGTATGGGGACTAGCGGGAGACCTGAGCAGTTCTTC. Its translation is CASSMGTSGRPEQFF.

This rearrangement joins TRBV7-6 to TRBJ1-3; a weak D match, TRBD1 (6 bases). CDR1 SGHVS and CDR2 FNYEAQ come from the germline V gene. The CDR3 totals 17 residues. Trimming took 5 bases from V and 0 from J, leaving 17 bases between them. The chain's CDR3 is CASSRDRLLPSGNTIYF. CDR3 bases: TGTGCCAGCAGCCGAGACAGGCTCCTACCCTCTGGAAACACCATATATTTT.

The chain combines TRBV30 with TRBJ1-5, with 7 bases fitting TRBD1. V gave up 0 bases and J gave up 3 bases; unmatched junction bases: 5. This CDR3 spans 15 amino acids. From germline, CDR1 is GTSNPN and CDR2 SVGIG (reference sequence). The CDR3, as DNA: TGTGCCTGGAGTGTAAGACAGGGCGCCAATCAGCCCCAGCATTTT. It translates to CAWSVRQGANQPQHF.

The genes are TRBV6-1 and TRBJ1-1; the D gene is possibly TRBD1 (5 bases). The CDR3 runs to 13 residues. The germline V gene encodes CDR1 MNHNS and CDR2 SASEGT. The V end was cut by 2 bases, the J end by 10 bases, with 14 bases between. The chain's CDR3 is CASSEKGQGRAFF. The CDR3 DNA follows: TGTGCCAGCAGTGAAAAGGGGCAGGGTCGAGCTTTCTTT.

V usage is TRBV12-2 and J usage is TRBJ2-1; the D segment call TRBD1 is taken from the table without a DNA check. TRBV12-2 is a listed pseudogene. This CDR3 is built from 17 residues. CDR3 DNA: TGTGCAAGTCGCTTAGCGTTGGGGCCAGCCAACTACAATGAGCAGTTCTTC. Protein sequence: CASRLALGPANYNEQFF.

The chain has TRBV5-4 and TRBJ1-1; the D is unclear. Trimming stripped 2 bases from V and 1 base from J, with 9 bases between. Germline V CDR1 and CDR2: SGHNT, YYREEE (reference sequence). The CDR3 contains 14 residues. The DNA of the CDR3 is TGTGCCAGCAGCTTAATTGGGAGGAACACTGAAGCTTTCTTT. Protein: CASSLIGRNTEAFF. Drawing the rest from reference TRBV5-4 and TRBJ1-1, the complete variable domain is ETGVTQSPTHLIKTRGQQVTLRCSSQSGHNTVSWYQQALGQGPQFIFQYYREEENGRGNFPPRFSGLQFPNYSSELNVNALELDDSALYLCASSLIGRNTEAFFGQGTRLTVV.

This chain connects TRBV24-1 to TRBJ2-7, with 9 bases lining up with TRBD1. This CDR3 spans 14 amino acids. CDR1 and CDR2 from the germline V gene are KGHDR and SFDVKD. V trimming: 4 bases; J trimming: 2 bases; junction bases outside the gene matches: 2. The CDR3 loop reads CATSEGQGAYEQYF. DNA for the CDR3: TGTGCCACCAGTGAGGGACAGGGAGCCTACGAGCAGTACTTC.

This clone was found many times. This chain joins TRBV28 and TRBJ1-5; D may be TRBD1 (5 bases). The V and J ends lost 10 bases and 0 bases respectively, with 13 bases between them. The CDR3 length is 14 residues. Germline V gene lookup returns CDR1 MDHEN and CDR2 SYDVKM. CDR3 protein: CANSAGFSNQPQHF. The DNA for the CDR3 is TGTGCCAACTCGGCAGGGTTTAGCAATCAGCCCCAGCATTTT.